The 16 T cell receptor beta chains reported below all come from one sample, sequenced in a study of T-cell memory formation after mild COVID-19. From the 5' RACE reads, TCRdb called clonotypes with MiXCR, one entry per CDR3 protein. The data hold 100,000 to 140,000 distinct CDR3 sequences, with approximately 14% observed a single time. Material: PBMCs or a T cell subset sorted from them (not recorded which). The origin of the receptors is a man younger than 30 who had mild COVID-19 (a few samples of this study predate the infection). Cell type and time point are not known.

This chain connects TRBV11-2 to TRBJ1-2; 7 bases match TRBD1. The length of the CDR3 is 14 residues. Trimming at V came to 4 bases and at J to 7 bases, leaving 9 bases not matched to a gene. The germline CDR1 and CDR2 sequences are SGHAT and FQNNGV. The CDR3 DNA reads as TGTGCCAGCAGCTCCCGGGAGGGGGCTCTTGGCTACACCTTC. Translated, it gives CASSSREGALGYTF.

This clonotype showed up just a few times. The chain joins TRBV5-7 to TRBJ2-5; D possibly corresponds to TRBD2 (5 bases). Being an ORF, TRBV5-7 has a function that is uncertain. V lost 4 bases and J 3 bases, leaving 10 bases between the germline ends. The CDR3 spans 13 residues. The CDR3: CASSRGTEETQYF. CDR3 DNA sequence: TGTGCCAGCAGCCGGGGAACGGAAGAGACCCAGTACTTC.

This chain uses TRBV7-2 with TRBJ1-2; the match to TRBD1 covers 9 bases. The J segment lost 8 bases and the V segment lost 4 bases, leaving 17 bases of the junction unmatched. The CDR3 is made up of 17 amino acids. Germline lookup yields CDR1 SGHTA and CDR2 FQGNSA. The CDR3 region has the DNA TGTGCCAGCAGCTCGACACAGGGGGCGGTCTCCTTACGGGGCTACACCTTC. This translates into CASSSTQGAVSLRGYTF.

The sample holds a few counts of this clonotype. The rearrangement uses TRBV29-1 and TRBJ1-2; no clear D gene. This CDR3 region has 14 residues. Germline assignment: CDR1 SQVTM and CDR2 ANQGSEA. Trimming took 0 bases from V and 2 from J, leaving 10 bases between them. This CDR3 reads CSVEDRGGNYGYTF. DNA for the CDR3: TGCAGCGTTGAAGATCGAGGCGGGAACTATGGCTACACCTTC.

A few counts support this clonotype. The CDR3 reads CASSQGGSLTYEQYF. As DNA, the CDR3 is TGCGCCAGCAGCCAAGGGGGGTCTCTCACCTACGAGCAGTACTTC. This chain joins TRBV4-1 and TRBJ2-7; D may match TRBD1 or TRBD2 (5 bases each). CDR3 length: 15 amino acids. In germline, CDR1 is MGHRA, CDR2 YSYEKL. V lost 1 base, J lost 2 bases, and 12 bases lay in between.

The CDR3 here is CASSSRTSGGWQQFF. CDR3 bases: TGCGCCAGCAGCTCCCGGACTAGCGGGGGTTGGCAGCAGTTCTTC. This chain links TRBV4-1 with TRBJ2-1, with 13 nucleotides matching TRBD2. V gave up 5 bases and J gave up 11 bases; unmatched junction bases: 9. Germline loops: CDR1 MGHRA, CDR2 YSYEKL. CDR3 size: 15 residues.

This clonotype occurred many times. The chain recombines TRBV4-3 with TRBJ1-2, with 9 bases that match TRBD1. Trimming at V came to 3 bases and at J to 8 bases, leaving 7 bases not matched to a gene. From germline, CDR1 is LGHNA and CDR2 YSLEER. This CDR3 has 14 residues. The CDR3 nucleotides are TGCGCCAGCAGCCAGATGGGACAGGGAAACGGCTACACCTTC. Translating gives CASSQMGQGNGYTF.

The rearrangement links TRBV6-5 to TRBJ2-4; 7 bases align to TRBD1. V dropped 6 bases and J dropped 1; count of bases not matched to a gene: 12. Germline-derived CDR1 and CDR2 are MNHEY and SVGAGI. This CDR3 spans 17 amino acids. CDR3 residues: CASSLTGFGWAKNIQYF. The CDR3 DNA reads TGTGCCAGCAGCTTGACAGGGTTTGGGTGGGCCAAAAACATTCAGTACTTC.

CDR3 protein: CASSNGQGNTEAFF. CDR3 in DNA: TGCGCCAGCAGTAATGGACAGGGCAACACTGAAGCTTTCTTT. The chain combines TRBV4-3 with TRBJ1-1; 8 nucleotides line up with TRBD1. Germline assignment: CDR1 LGHNA and CDR2 YSLEER. The CDR3 runs 14 residues. J was trimmed by 2 bases and V by 6 bases; bases with no gene match: 5.

The sample holds a few counts of this clonotype. The chain uses TRBV7-9 and TRBJ2-3, with 11 bases lining up with TRBD2. Germline CDR1 SEHNR, CDR2 FQNEAQ (reference sequence). Germline trimming cut 2 bases from V and 4 bases from J; bases unmatched to any gene: 5. The CDR3 extends over 16 amino acids. Here the CDR3 reads CASSLPTSGVADTQYF. The CDR3, as DNA: TGTGCCAGCAGCTTACCGACTAGCGGGGTCGCAGATACGCAGTATTTT.

This clonotype was counted ten times or more. The chain couples TRBV5-1 to TRBJ2-3; D might be TRBD1 (6 bases). Per the germline V gene, CDR1 is SGHRS and CDR2 is YFSETQ. The CDR3 totals 14 residues. V gave up 4 bases and J gave up 0 bases, with 9 bases separating them. The CDR3 here is CASSPGQSTDTQYF. For the CDR3, the DNA is TGCGCCAGCAGCCCTGGACAGAGCACAGATACGCAGTATTTT.

This chain connects TRBV4-1 to TRBJ2-4, with D perhaps TRBD2 (5 bases). This CDR3 spans 16 amino acids. The ends were cut back, 2 bases at V and 0 bases at J, with 11 bases in the middle. Looked up from germline, CDR1 is MGHRA and CDR2 is YSYEKL. In DNA form, the CDR3 reads TGCGCCAGCAGCCAACTACTAGGGCTAGCCAAAAACATTCAGTACTTC. The encoded protein is CASSQLLGLAKNIQYF.

This clonotype occurred a few times. The chain has TRBV7-9 and TRBJ2-2; possibly TRBD1 for D (6 bases). Germline CDR1 and CDR2: SEHNR and FQNEAQ (reference sequence). Deletions cut 5 bases from V and 1 base from J, with 14 bases between. The CDR3 extends over 16 amino acids. The CDR3 spells CASSITGTRNTGELFF. The DNA for the CDR3 is TGTGCCAGCAGCATTACCGGGACACGGAACACCGGGGAGCTGTTTTTT.

V is TRBV7-9 and J is TRBJ2-7, with unresolved D. Germline CDR1 and CDR2: SEHNR and FQNEAQ (reference sequence). Trimming shortened V by 1 base and J by 4 bases, and 11 bases separated the two germline ends. The CDR3 extends over 14 amino acids. The CDR3 region has the DNA TGTGCCAGCAGCTTAGAAGGCCCTACTTACGAGCAGTACTTC. Translated, it gives CASSLEGPTYEQYF. Using reference TRBV7-9 and TRBJ2-7 for the parts outside the CDR3, the full variable domain is DTGVSQNPRHKITKRGQNVTFRCDPISEHNRLYWYRQTLGQGPEFLTYFQNEAQLEKSRLLSDRFSAERPKGSFSTLEIQRTEQGDSAMYLCASSLEGPTYEQYFGPGTRLTVT.

This clonotype was picked up a small number of times. The chain links TRBV5-5 to TRBJ1-1, with 7 bases identical to TRBD1. V trimming: 0 bases; J trimming: 2 bases; junction bases outside the gene matches: 7. This CDR3 is 16 amino acids long. Germline V gene sequence: CDR1 SGHKS, CDR2 YYEKEE (reference sequence). CDR3 coding DNA: TGTGCCAGCAGCTTGGTTCTCACAGGGGTTAACACTGAAGCTTTCTTT. It yields the protein CASSLVLTGVNTEAFF.

The rearrangement uses TRBV28 and TRBJ2-7; TRBD1 might be the D (5 bases). The length of the CDR3 is 15 residues. Germline V gene lookup returns CDR1 MDHEN and CDR2 SYDVKM. Trimming took 3 bases from V and 6 from J, leaving 18 bases between them. CDR3 sequence (DNA): TGTGCCAGCAGTTTGTGTGAGGACCCAGGGTGCGAGCAGTACGTC. Translation gives CASSLCEDPGCEQYV.